This is a list of T cell receptor beta chains from one sample in a study of cytomegalovirus exposure and HLA in healthy donors. Clones were read by immunoSEQ multiplex PCR, and TCRdb kept only the in-frame ones, dropping some. The sample lists roughly 180,000 clones, approximately 86% occurring once. The sample was PBMCs. Receptors originate from a man aged 25-40 years in good health and CMV-seropositive. CDR3s include the opening cysteine and the closing phenylalanine or tryptophan. The D gene is left open where the match is weak. Size values are once, few and many counts, or a class for expanded clones, and some rows have none.

>TRBJ2-3|.|TRBV5-1|TRBD2
CASSLAGDRDTQYF
TGCGCCAGCAGCTTAGCGGGAGACCGGGATACGCAGTATTTT
>TRBJ2-7|few|TRBV27|.
CASRTGVAEQYF
TGTGCCAGCAGGACGGGAGTCGCCGAGCAGTACTTC
>TRBJ2-1|.|TRBV7-2|TRBD2
CASSLVLGTNKANEQFF
TGTGCCAGCAGCCTGGTCCTCGGGACTAATAAGGCCAATGAGCAGTTCTTC
>TRBJ2-2|once|TRBV2|TRBD1
CASSWTGGTNTGELFF
TGTGCCAGCAGTTGGACAGGGGGCACGAACACCGGGGAGCTGTTTTTT
>TRBJ1-1|.|TRBV5-1|.
CASSLANTEAFF
TGCGCCAGCAGCTTGGCGAACACTGAAGCTTTCTTT
>TRBJ2-2|.|TRBV27|.
CASTLSMSTGELFF
TGTGCCAGCACCCTGAGTATGAGCACCGGGGAGCTGTTTTTT
>TRBJ1-2|.|TRBV7-8|.
CASTLGSPYINYGYTF
TGTGCCAGCACCCTCGGTTCCCCTTATATTAACTATGGCTACACCTTC
>TRBJ2-7|.|TRBV30|TRBD2
CAWSVVRYSGGLPPYEQYF
TGTGCCTGGAGTGTTGTCCGGTATAGCGGGGGGCTTCCCCCCTACGAGCAGTACTTC
>TRBJ2-6|.|TRBV30|.
CAWSVRVGDSGANVLTF
TGTGCCTGGAGTGTACGGGTGGGGGACTCTGGGGCCAACGTCCTGACTTTC
>TRBJ2-1|.|TRBV27|.
CASSRGSAGKGYNEQFF
TGTGCCAGCAGTCGGGGGAGCGCCGGGAAGGGGTACAATGAGCAGTTCTTC
>TRBJ1-2|.|TRBV5-4|TRBD1
CASSLYDRVSYGYTF
TGTGCCAGCAGCCTCTACGACAGGGTCTCCTATGGCTACACCTTC
>TRBJ1-5|.|TRBV6-5|.
CASSIEPWGNQPQHF
TGTGCCAGCAGTATAGAGCCCTGGGGCAATCAGCCCCAGCATTTT
>TRBJ1-2|.|TRBV9|TRBD1
CASSTGTGVYGYTF
TGTGCCAGCAGCACCGGGACAGGGGTCTATGGCTACACCTTC
>TRBJ2-2|.|TRBV7-7|.
CASSLGRSLTGELFF
TGTGCTAGCAGCTTAGGGCGGTCACTCACCGGGGAGCTGTTTTTT
>TRBJ2-7|.|TRBV6-5|.
CASSYRDGHYEQYF
TGTGCCAGCAGTTACAGGGACGGACACTACGAGCAGTACTTC
>TRBJ1-3|.|TRBV6-5|.
CASRVRTTGNTIYF
TGTGCCAGCAGAGTCAGGACGACTGGAAACACCATATATTTT
>TRBJ2-5|.|TRBV5-1|TRBD2
CASTVGGSRSGETQYF
TGCGCCAGCACCGTGGGAGGGTCTCGGAGTGGGGAGACCCAGTACTTC
>TRBJ2-6|.|TRBV2|TRBD1
CASTRRGPGANVLTF
TGTGCCAGCACCAGAAGGGGGCCTGGGGCCAACGTCCTGACTTTC
>TRBJ2-7|.|TRBV2|TRBD2
CASSEGTSGTYEQYF
TGTGCCAGCAGTGAAGGGACTAGCGGAACCTACGAGCAGTACTTC
>TRBJ1-5|few|TRBV11-1|.
CASSQGQLQPQHF
TGTGCCAGCAGCCAAGGACAGCTACAGCCCCAGCATTTT